This T cell receptor beta chain was sequenced in a study of blood T cell repertoires in COVID-19. Study-level background: Acute and convalescent COVID-19 specimens originated in the United States, Italy and Spain. PBMCs, B-cell-depleted T cells, or T cells were the source of the cDNA or gDNA that made up the material.

Looked up from germline, CDR1 is SGDLS and CDR2 is YYNGEE. The length of the CDR3 is 16 residues. V lost 0 bases and J 2 bases, leaving 13 bases between the germline ends. In the original processing: Reference gene primer amplification gave estimated nucleated cell counts. Assay: immunoSEQ multiplex PCR; the TCRdb copy retains only in-frame clones and omits some. Clone size and the V and J calls come from that table; the DNA yielded D and trimming. This repertoire shows around 70,000 clones, around three quarters found once; its top ten account for about 26%. This receptor was taken from a man in his sixties with active or convalescent COVID-19. The specimen was peripheral blood. The chain couples TRBV9 to TRBJ2-3; D is possibly TRBD1 (5 bases). The CDR3 loop reads CASSVEGRLHTDTQYF. In DNA, the CDR3 is TGTGCCAGCAGCGTAGAGGGGCGGCTCCACACAGATACGCAGTATTTT.